The 5 T cell receptor beta chains below were found in one sample sequenced in a study of shared clonotypes between healthy human individuals. Clones were read by immunoSEQ multiplex PCR, and TCRdb kept only the in-frame ones, dropping some. Of hundreds of thousands of clones listed, 73% were seen once; the top ten hold 1.5% to 2%. Sequencing was performed on memory CD4+ T cells sorted from blood. Subset of the sample: CD45RA-negative fraction. The source of these receptors is a woman in her thirties in good health.

The chain links TRBV5-1 to TRBJ2-3; no firm D call. With 2 bases removed from V and 2 bases from J, the gap between germline ends came to 12 bases. Germline CDR1 SGHRS, CDR2 YFSETQ. CDR3 length: 15 residues. This CDR3 reads CASSFKNTITDTQYF. The CDR3 DNA sequence: TGCGCCAGCAGCTTTAAGAACACCATCACAGATACGCAGTATTTT.

This chain connects TRBV7-9 to TRBJ1-3; D is ambiguous. Germline values: CDR1 SEHNR, CDR2 FQNEAQ (reference sequence). Trimming took off 5 bases at V and 0 bases at J, with 8 bases between the two ends. The CDR3 is 14 residues long. The CDR3 DNA is TGTGCCAGCAGCCGCGAGAACTCTGGAAACACCATATATTTT. Protein: CASSRENSGNTIYF. Full variable domain (rest looked up from reference TRBV7-9 and TRBJ1-3): DTGVSQNPRHKITKRGQNVTFRCDPISEHNRLYWYRQTLGQGPEFLTYFQNEAQLEKSRLLSDRFSAERPKGSFSTLEIQRTEQGDSAMYLCASSRENSGNTIYFGEGSWLTVV.

V and J are TRBV10-3 and TRBJ1-2, with D uncertain. The V and J ends lost 3 bases and 4 bases respectively, with 12 bases between them. The CDR3 consists of 14 residues. Germline V CDR1 and CDR2: ENHRY, SYGVKD. CDR3 coding DNA: TGTGCCATCAGTGAATTTGAGGGTCGCTATGGCTACACCTTC. Translating it yields CAISEFEGRYGYTF.

This chain joins TRBV27 and TRBJ2-7; the match to TRBD1 covers 9 bases. The ends lost 3 bases at V and 4 bases at J; junction bases unmatched: 4. CDR1 and CDR2 from the germline V gene are MNHEY and SMNVEV (reference sequence). The CDR3 spans 14 residues. CDR3 in DNA: TGTGCCAGCAGTTTCACAGGGGGCGCGTACGAGCAGTACTTC. Amino acids: CASSFTGGAYEQYF.

This clone was seen a single time. The chain combines TRBV21-1 with TRBJ1-1. TRBV21-1 is a pseudogene. CDR3 length: 16 residues. CDR3 DNA: TGTGCCAGCAGCAAAAGGTGTAGGCCGCCGAACACTGAAGCTTTCTTT. This sequence encodes CASSKRCRPPNTEAFF.